This TCR beta chain was recovered during a study of blood T cell repertoires in COVID-19 (dated by TCRdb to 2018 to 2020). Background on the whole study: Samples covering the acute and convalescent phases of COVID-19 were provided by collaborators in the United States, Italy and Spain. The prospective study material was composed of cDNA or gDNA derived from T cells, B-cell-depleted T cells, or PBMCs. Deeply sampled blood TCRbeta repertoires from subjects exposed to, actively infected with, or recovered from COVID-19 were included in the dataset. The repertoires were released in a freely available public database intended as a resource for research on the immune response to SARS-CoV-2. Samples were obtained from the ongoing ImmuneRACE study (first 160 participants) and from 1,254 subjects provided by 6 global collaborators. A de-identified subject ID, COVID-19 status, age in years and sex were almost always included in the sample metadata. Where available, HLA class I and class II types were taken from metadata supplied by the sample provider and were not determined by assay-based typing.

CDR1 and CDR2 are drawn from the germline V gene (reference sequence): MNHEY, SMNVEV. From the cysteine through the phenylalanine, the CDR3 covers 11 amino acids. The retained sequence is limited to the CDR3, 33 bases, with the frame set at the first base. V and J are truncated by 8 bases and 8 bases respectively, leaving an intervening sequence of 9 bases. Comments on this clone: Its antigen remains unidentified. Per-base quality was not reported, and no clone a single base away is much larger than it.

At one collaborating source in Seattle, patients were enrolled during active infection and were followed longitudinally through the course of disease. Whole blood was collected in K2EDTA tubes by collaborating institutions according to the institutions' own protocols. For TCRbeta analysis, collaborators shipped samples in one of three forms: frozen whole blood, isolated PBMCs, or DNA extracted from either of those sample types. TCRbeta CDR3 regions were amplified from genomic DNA by means of the immunoSEQ Assay, a bias-controlled multiplex PCR. Regarding the original processing steps: The number of nucleated cells in each sample was estimated by amplification of reference gene primers within the assay. Sequence reads were collapsed and filtered to measure the absolute abundance of every unique TCRbeta CDR3 rearrangement. For each sample, productive Simpson clonality was calculated as the square root of Simpson's diversity index over productive rearrangements. Not all clones reach the TCRdb copy of this immuneACCESS table, which keeps in-frame sequences only. Checked studies attribute under half of the gap to unresolved V genes and leave the rest unexplained. The D gene and trimming were derived from the DNA, and the V and J assignments and clone size from that table. This sample gives a few hundred thousand clones in total; about nine tenths of them show up just once. The ten largest clones represent approximately 1.8% of the sample.

Points the paper makes about the study in general: Clinical and demographic metadata were provided uncurated, with the amount varying by source and participant.

The chain is made from TRBV27 and TRBJ2-2; no D gene is confidently identified. Sequenced sample: peripheral blood. This clonotype was obtained from a woman in her 30s with COVID-19, enrolled during active disease. The DNA sequence follows: TGTGCCAGCGCCTACCGTGGGGAGCTGTTTTTT. Translated, this is CASAYRGELFF.